This T cell receptor (beta chain) was sequenced during a study of OX40 agonist ivuxolimab in advanced cancers. Study summary: Every 2 weeks, ivuxolimab was infused into the patients intravenously at between 0.01 and 10 mg/kg. Anti-PD-1, anti-PD-L1 or anti-CTLA-4 therapy given earlier was allowed, and around 40% had some.

This CDR3 spans 15 amino acids. Germline CDR1 ENHRY, CDR2 SYGVKD. Trimming took off 6 bases at V and 1 base at J, with 10 bases between the two ends. Sequenced by immunoSEQ multiplex PCR; TCRdb stores in-frame clones only, minus some. The sample yields about 61,000 clones, 86% seen once. The chain recombines TRBV10-3 with TRBJ2-6, with D tentatively TRBD1 (7 bases). Source: CD4+ or CD8+ T cells sorted from blood, taken in a trial of the OX40 agonist ivuxolimab. The clonotype was recovered from an adult with an advanced solid tumor such as melanoma, head and neck, liver or kidney cancer. The CDR3 DNA is TGTGCCATCAGCCAGGGGGGATCTGGGGCCAACGTCCTGACTTTC. It translates to CAISQGGSGANVLTF.